One sample yielded the 29 T cell receptor beta chains listed below, sequenced in a study of cytomegalovirus exposure and HLA in healthy donors. Amplification used 60 Vbeta primers and 13 Jbeta primers. Profiled with immunoSEQ multiplex PCR; TCRdb holds only in-frame clones, not every one. Of around 100,000 clones listed, approximately 73% are singletons. Input material: PBMCs. The receptors here all came from a woman between 18 and 30 years old in good health and CMV-seropositive.

This chain links TRBV2 with TRBJ2-7; a possible D gene is TRBD2 (5 bases). Looked up from germline, CDR1 is SNHLY and CDR2 is FYNNEI. The V gene lost 2 bases and the J gene lost 0 bases, with 11 bases spanning the gap. There are 15 residues in the CDR3. DNA of the CDR3: TGTGCCAGCAGTGAACCGGGATTTAGCTCCTACGAGCAGTACTTC. Translating gives CASSEPGFSSYEQYF.

The chain uses TRBV5-1 and TRBJ2-5, with TRBD2 as a possible D gene (7 bases). V lost 4 bases and J 1 base, leaving 14 bases between the germline ends. CDR3 size: 15 residues. Germline V gives CDR1 SGHRS, CDR2 YFSETQ. CDR3 sequence: CASSGGAGPQETQYF. CDR3 nucleotides: TGCGCCAGCAGCGGGGGGGCGGGCCCCCAAGAGACCCAGTACTTC.

This clone was seen once. The rearrangement links TRBV5-1 to TRBJ2-4, with D possibly matching TRBD2 (6 bases). Germline V gene lookup returns CDR1 SGHRS and CDR2 YFSETQ. The CDR3 extends over 14 amino acids. The V end was cut by 2 bases, the J end by 3 bases, with 9 bases between. CDR3: CASSLDSGKNIQYF. DNA of the CDR3: TGCGCCAGCAGCTTAGATAGCGGCAAAAACATTCAGTACTTC.

The chain links TRBV2 to TRBJ2-3; 9 bases fit TRBD1. Germline assignment: CDR1 SNHLY and CDR2 FYNNEI. V shed 6 bases, J shed 2 bases, and the junction held 15 bases outside the gene matches. CDR3 length equals 18 residues. The CDR3 spells CASRTPGQGRVSTDTQYF. As DNA, the CDR3 is TGTGCCAGCAGGACGCCGGGACAGGGTCGGGTATCCACAGATACGCAGTATTTT.

The gene calls are TRBV6-5 and TRBJ2-5; 7 bases are a match to TRBD1. Unmatched junction bases numbered 5, after V lost 5 bases and J lost 5 bases. The germline V gene has CDR1 MNHEY and CDR2 SVGAGI. CDR3 length equals 13 residues. The CDR3 bases are TGTGCCAGCAGTCCTCAGGGGGAGGAGACCCAGTACTTC. Its translation is CASSPQGEETQYF.

This chain uses TRBV25-1 with TRBJ2-5; D is unclear. The J call may be incorrect, as the DNA end agrees better with TRBJ2-7. The CDR3 is 14 amino acids. The germline gives CDR1 MGHDK, CDR2 SYGVNS. This CDR3 is CASSPRVTTYEQYF. In DNA form, the CDR3 reads TGTGCCAGCAGTCCACGGGTTACGACTTACGAGCAGTACTTC.

This clone was seen more than once but under ten times. The J gene is TRBJ1-2, the V gene TRBV29-1; TRBD1 might be the D (6 bases). Trimming removed 4 bases from V and 4 bases from J, with 10 bases in between. CDR1 and CDR2 from the germline V gene are SQVTM and ANQGSEA. This CDR3 comprises 12 residues. The CDR3: CSVGGHLYGYTF. CDR3 DNA: TGCAGCGTTGGGGGACACCTCTATGGCTACACCTTC.

The gene calls are TRBV10-2 and TRBJ2-5, with 11 bases lining up with TRBD2. From germline, CDR1 is WSHSY and CDR2 SAAADI. The trim removed 6 bases at V and 1 base at J, leaving 16 bases unmatched. The CDR3 has 19 amino acids. This chain's CDR3 is CASRDLPHLTSGAQETQYF. CDR3 nucleotides: TGCGCCAGCAGAGACCTGCCTCACCTGACTAGCGGGGCCCAAGAGACCCAGTACTTC.

This chain uses TRBV2 with TRBJ1-1; D is possibly TRBD1 (6 bases). Trimming removed 5 bases at V and 5 bases at J, with 15 bases between. The CDR3 spans 14 residues. Germline values: CDR1 SNHLY, CDR2 FYNNEI. The CDR3 is CASSQGQKRTEAFF. The CDR3 region has the DNA TGTGCCAGCAGTCAGGGACAAAAGAGGACTGAAGCTTTCTTT.

The V and J genes are TRBV19 and TRBJ1-5; weak D call: TRBD1 (6 bases). Germline lookup yields CDR1 LNHDA and CDR2 SQIVND (reference sequence). This CDR3 is 15 amino acids long. Trimming stripped 11 bases from V and 0 bases from J, with 17 bases between. CDR3 region: CAGGERTDSNQPQHF. In nucleotides, the CDR3 is TGTGCCGGTGGGGAACGGACAGATAGCAATCAGCCCCAGCATTTT.

The rearrangement links TRBV7-2 to TRBJ2-3; D is perhaps TRBD2 (6 bases). Per the germline V gene, CDR1 is SGHTA and CDR2 is FQGNSA. V was pared by 2 bases and J by 4 bases, with 10 bases between. The CDR3 covers 14 residues. The CDR3 DNA follows: TGTGCCAGCAGCTTAAATAGCGGACCAGATACGCAGTATTTT. It codes for CASSLNSGPDTQYF.

The rearrangement links TRBV2 to TRBJ1-2, with D possibly being TRBD1 (5 bases). V was trimmed by 2 bases and J by 6 bases, leaving 13 bases between them. CDR3 size: 14 residues. Germline lookup yields CDR1 SNHLY and CDR2 FYNNEI. The CDR3 nucleotides read TGTGCCAGCAGTGAAAAGGCGACAGTTAATGGCTACACCTTC. Its protein is CASSEKATVNGYTF.

V and J are TRBV6-5 and TRBJ2-2; 13 bases line up with TRBD2. CDR1 and CDR2 (germline): MNHEY, SVGAGI. CDR3 length: 15 residues. V lost 6 bases to trimming and J lost 4 bases; unmatched junction nucleotides: 2. As DNA, the CDR3 is TGTGCCAGCAGCCGACTAGCGGGGGGCACCGGGGAGCTGTTTTTT. Translating it yields CASSRLAGGTGELFF.

This chain links TRBV6-1 with TRBJ2-7, with D uncertain. There are 11 residues in the CDR3. Trimming removed 7 bases at V and 6 bases at J, with 10 bases between. From germline, CDR1 is MNHNS and CDR2 SASEGT. CDR3 nucleotide sequence: TGTGCCAGCAATCGGGTAGTCGAGCAGTACTTC. Translating it yields CASNRVVEQYF.

The rearrangement links TRBV13 to TRBJ2-7; 8 bases fit TRBD1. CDR1 and CDR2 (germline): PRHDT, FYEKMQ (reference sequence). V trimming: 3 bases; J trimming: 5 bases; junction bases outside the gene matches: 15. The CDR3 has 17 residues. CDR3 protein: CASSFVPGGHLGDEQYF. The CDR3 region has the DNA TGTGCCAGCAGCTTCGTGCCAGGGGGCCATCTAGGGGACGAGCAGTACTTC.

Remarks on this clone: Its ends do not fully match the called genes, so a read error is possible. The rearrangement links TRBV7-7 to TRBJ2-5, with 10 bases identical to TRBD2. This CDR3 contains 17 residues. Per the germline V gene, CDR1 is SSHAT and CDR2 is FNYEAQ (reference sequence). The CDR3 region is CASSPKSRLAGAETQYF. The CDR3 bases are TGTGCTAGCAGCCCCAAATCGAGGCTAGCGGGAGCGGAGACCCAGTACTTC.

The chain has TRBV18 and TRBJ1-5; 8 bases map to TRBD1. The CDR3 has 16 residues. Germline V gene data show CDR1 as KGHSH and CDR2 as LQKENI. V was pared by 2 bases and J by 0 bases, with 3 bases of the junction left unmatched. For the CDR3, the DNA is TGTGCCAGCTCACCATTGGGACAGGATAGCAATCAGCCCCAGCATTTT. It yields the protein CASSPLGQDSNQPQHF. Based on the CDR3 plus reference TRBV18 and TRBJ1-5, the full variable domain is NAGVMQNPRHLVRRRGQEARLRCSPMKGHSHVYWYRQLPEEGLKFMVYLQKENIIDESGMPKERFSAEFPKEGPSILRIQQVVRGDSAAYFCASSPLGQDSNQPQHFGDGTRLSIL.

The chain couples TRBV18 to TRBJ2-3; D not resolved. V lost 5 bases and J 5 bases, leaving 8 bases between the germline ends. The CDR3 runs to 12 residues. CDR1 is KGHSH, CDR2 LQKENI, per germline. The CDR3 coding sequence is TGTGCCAGCTCAGTACAAGTAGATACGCAGTATTTT. This encodes CASSVQVDTQYF.

The V gene is TRBV27, the J gene TRBJ1-6; 8 nucleotides line up with TRBD1. J lost 8 bases, V lost 6 bases, and 21 bases had no gene match. Germline V gene lookup returns CDR1 MNHEY and CDR2 SMNVEV (reference sequence). The CDR3 has 19 residues. The CDR3 reads CASSDKRIPGGASDSPLHF. CDR3 bases: TGTGCCAGCAGCGATAAACGAATCCCAGGGGGCGCTTCCGATTCACCCCTCCACTTT.

The chain joins TRBV5-4 to TRBJ1-2, with TRBD1 matching 7 bases. The trim removed 2 bases at V and 4 bases at J, leaving 2 bases unmatched. The CDR3 has 13 amino acids. Germline values: CDR1 SGHNT, CDR2 YYREEE (reference sequence). CDR3 bases: TGTGCCAGCAGCTTAGGGGGCGCCTATGGCTACACCTTC. It codes for CASSLGGAYGYTF. Full variable domain (remainder filled in from reference TRBV5-4 and TRBJ1-2): ETGVTQSPTHLIKTRGQQVTLRCSSQSGHNTVSWYQQALGQGPQFIFQYYREEENGRGNFPPRFSGLQFPNYSSELNVNALELDDSALYLCASSLGGAYGYTFGSGTRLTVV.

The rearrangement uses TRBV9 and TRBJ2-1; D is perhaps TRBD1 (6 bases). The CDR3 runs to 12 residues. Germline V gene sequence: CDR1 SGDLS, CDR2 YYNGEE. V shed 4 bases and J shed 9 bases, with 11 bases lying between them. The CDR3 loop reads CASSTQGIEQFF. The DNA of the CDR3 is TGTGCCAGCAGCACACAGGGAATTGAGCAGTTCTTC.

The rearrangement uses TRBV6-5 and TRBJ2-7; D might be TRBD2 (5 bases). CDR3 length: 15 residues. Trimming removed 7 bases from V and 5 bases from J, with 21 bases in between. Germline V CDR1 and CDR2: MNHEY, SVGAGI. The CDR3 coding sequence is TGTGCCAGCAACCGACCGGCCGGGATAGGAAACGAGCAGTACTTC. This encodes CASNRPAGIGNEQYF.

The chain couples TRBV9 to TRBJ2-1, with 11 nucleotides matching TRBD2. The germline V gene encodes CDR1 SGDLS and CDR2 YYNGEE. The CDR3 consists of 17 residues. The V and J ends lost 4 bases and 7 bases, in that order; junction bases with no gene match: 13. Here the CDR3 reads CASSPSGLAGGENEQFF. The CDR3 DNA is TGTGCCAGCAGCCCCTCTGGTCTAGCGGGGGGAGAGAATGAGCAGTTCTTC.

The chain recombines TRBV5-6 with TRBJ2-1; 8 nucleotides agree with TRBD1. This CDR3 region has 15 residues. The V gene's germline CDR1 is SGHDT and CDR2 YYEEEE. Germline trimming cut 4 bases from V and 3 bases from J; bases unmatched to any gene: 6. This CDR3 reads CASSTDDRGYNEQFF. CDR3 coding DNA: TGTGCCAGCAGCACCGACGACAGGGGCTACAATGAGCAGTTCTTC.

The chain combines TRBV5-1 with TRBJ2-7, with a tentative D call TRBD1 (5 bases). The V end lost 0 bases, the J end lost 1 base, and 14 bases lay between the germline ends. Germline CDR1 is SGHRS and CDR2 is YFSETQ. The CDR3 runs 16 residues. CDR3 protein: CASSLGASGPSYEQYF. The CDR3 DNA is TGCGCCAGCAGCTTGGGGGCTTCAGGGCCTTCCTACGAGCAGTACTTC.

This chain connects TRBV6-5 to TRBJ1-2; 8 bases fit TRBD1. The CDR3 sequence is 14 residues long. Germline-derived CDR1 and CDR2 are MNHEY and SVGAGI. With V trimmed by 11 bases and J by 2 bases, 10 bases remained unmatched. The CDR3 DNA reads TGTGCCGATGGGGGGGACAGGTTCAACTATGGCTACACCTTC. Protein product: CADGGDRFNYGYTF.

This rearrangement joins TRBV19 to TRBJ1-2; 12 nucleotides line up with TRBD1. This CDR3 is 18 amino acids long. Germline lookup yields CDR1 LNHDA and CDR2 SQIVND (reference sequence). Trimming took 3 bases from V and 4 from J; bases not matched to a gene: 12. This CDR3 is CASSISRGQGAIPYGYTF. For the CDR3, the DNA is TGTGCCAGTAGTATTTCTCGGGGACAGGGGGCAATCCCCTATGGCTACACCTTC.

The rearrangement joins TRBV11-2 to TRBJ1-1; unclear D gene. Trimming removed 1 base from V and 1 base from J, with 7 bases in between. This CDR3 comprises 14 residues. Germline assignment: CDR1 SGHAT and CDR2 FQNNGV. CDR3 amino acids: CASSLAQSNTEAFF. CDR3 nucleotides: TGTGCCAGCAGCTTAGCTCAGTCGAACACTGAAGCTTTCTTT.

The rearrangement joins TRBV5-1 to TRBJ1-2; 7 nucleotides align to TRBD1. Germline V gene data show CDR1 as SGHRS and CDR2 as YFSETQ. The CDR3 runs 11 residues. After removal of 4 bases from V and 6 bases from J, the junction contained 0 bases not matched to a gene. In nucleotides, the CDR3 is TGCGCCAGCAGCGACAGGGATGGCTACACCTTC. This gives the protein CASSDRDGYTF.